This T cell receptor beta chain was observed in a study of monozygotic twins with inflammatory bowel disease. CDR1 is SGHAT and CDR2 is FQNNGV in the germline V gene. The CDR3 totals 18 residues. With the 5' RACE reads reprocessed, TCRdb shows one record per CDR3 protein and no DNA. Its listing shows a few hundred thousand distinct CDR3 sequences. The V and J genes are TRBV11-2 and TRBJ2-7; absent DNA, TCRdb's TRBD2 call cannot be checked. The sequence was collected from a human donor with ulcerative colitis or Crohn's disease, or a healthy co-twin of an affected twin (not recorded which). The sample comprised blood. CDR3: CASSLKFSGTNLNYEQYF.